This is a list of T cell receptor beta chains from one sample in a study of T-cell memory formation after mild COVID-19. Each CDR3 protein is one row after TCRdb ran MiXCR on the 5' RACE reads. The sample carries 470,000 or so distinct CDR3 sequences, around a sixth recorded once. Sequenced sample: PBMCs or a T cell subset sorted from them (not recorded which). Receptors were obtained from an adult woman who had mild COVID-19 (a few samples of this study predate the infection). Cell type and time point are not known. The CDR3 runs from the conserved cysteine through the conserved F or W. A D gene is named only where the DNA matches it firmly. Only some rows state a clone size, as once, few, many or a class for expanded clones.

TRBV5-1,NA,TRBJ1-1,NA,CASSLAGIGTEAFF,TGCGCCAGCAGCTTGGCCGGGATCGGCACTGAAGCTTTCTTT
TRBV5-6,NA,TRBJ1-6,NA,CASSLAEKESPLHF,TGTGCCAGCAGCTTGGCCGAAAAGGAATCACCCCTCCACTTT
TRBV14,few,TRBJ2-5,NA,CASSRSYRELQETQYF,TGTGCCAGCAGCCGGTCTTACAGGGAACTCCAAGAGACCCAGTACTTC
TRBV10-3,few,TRBJ2-7,NA,CATQRPGTYEQYF,TGTGCCACGCAGAGGCCAGGGACCTACGAGCAGTACTTC
TRBV7-8,NA,TRBJ2-1,TRBD2,CASSLARTRFNEQFF,TGTGCCAGCAGCTTAGCTAGGACTAGATTCAATGAGCAGTTCTTC
TRBV29-1,few,TRBJ1-2,NA,CSVLIPMAYF,TGCAGCGTCCTGATACCCATGGCTTACTTC
TRBV2,few,TRBJ2-3,NA,CASMFGTDTQYF,TGTGCCAGCATGTTCGGCACAGATACGCAGTATTTT
TRBV5-1,many,TRBJ2-1,NA,CASSFKDGTYNEQFF,TGCGCCAGCAGCTTCAAGGACGGTACCTACAATGAGCAGTTCTTC
TRBV3-1,many,TRBJ2-7,TRBD2,CASSSGTYEQYF,TGTGCCAGCTCTAGCGGGACCTACGAGCAGTACTTC
TRBV10-3,NA,TRBJ1-2,TRBD1,CAISGGQGHNYGYTF,TGTGCCATCAGTGGGGGACAGGGCCACAACTATGGCTACACCTTC
TRBV6-6,NA,TRBJ1-1,NA,CASSYSFSGSMGDTEAFF,TGTGCCAGCAGTTACTCGTTTTCGGGAAGCATGGGGGACACTGAAGCTTTCTTT
TRBV9,few,TRBJ1-2,TRBD1,CASSVTGQGAAYGYTF,TGTGCCAGCAGTGTAACGGGACAGGGAGCGGCTTATGGCTACACCTTC
TRBV4-1,few,TRBJ1-2,TRBD1,CASSQRMMTGYFDGYTF,TGCGCCAGCAGCCAAAGGATGATGACAGGGTATTTCGATGGCTACACCTTC
TRBV4-2,few,TRBJ2-2,NA,CASSQDLGGNTGELFF,TGTGCCAGCAGCCAAGATTTAGGGGGGAACACCGGGGAGCTGTTTTTT
TRBV30,NA,TRBJ1-2,NA,CAWSVSSYGYTF,TGTGCCTGGAGTGTATCGTCCTATGGCTACACCTTC
TRBV5-1,few,TRBJ2-1,TRBD2,CASSLEPGLAGKEFF,TGCGCCAGCAGCCTCGAGCCCGGACTAGCGGGGAAGGAGTTCTTC
TRBV9,few,TRBJ1-1,TRBD1,CASSGDSWNTEAFF,TGTGCCAGCAGTGGGGACAGTTGGAACACTGAAGCTTTCTTT
TRBV29-1,NA,TRBJ1-2,TRBD1,CSVKTGWDYGYTF,TGCAGCGTGAAGACAGGGTGGGACTATGGCTACACCTTC
TRBV2,NA,TRBJ2-6,NA,CASIRQEVFSGANVLTF,TGTGCCAGCATCCGGCAGGAAGTCTTTTCTGGGGCCAACGTCCTGACTTTC
TRBV24-1,few,TRBJ1-5,NA,CATSDLTMEPQHF,TGTGCCACCAGTGATTTGACCATGGAGCCCCAGCATTTT
TRBV29-1,NA,TRBJ2-7,NA,CSVELDSYEQYF,TGCAGCGTAGAATTGGACTCCTACGAGCAGTACTTC
TRBV25-1,NA,TRBJ2-5,TRBD2,CASSAQALAGRETQYF,TGTGCCAGCAGTGCCCAGGCACTAGCGGGCCGAGAGACCCAGTACTTC
TRBV12-3/TRBV12-4,NA,TRBJ1-1,TRBD1,CASTPGTGLSTEAFF,TGTGCCAGCACCCCCGGGACAGGGCTTAGCACTGAAGCTTTCTTT
TRBV12-3/TRBV12-4,few,TRBJ2-3,NA,CASSFRDHLFGDTQYF,TGTGCCAGCAGTTTCAGGGACCACCTATTCGGAGATACGCAGTATTTT
TRBV6-5,NA,TRBJ2-7,TRBD2,CASSYSSSGGKFEQYF,TGTGCCAGCAGTTACTCGTCTAGCGGGGGGAAGTTTGAGCAGTACTTC
TRBV29-1,NA,TRBJ2-1,TRBD2,CSVGGETSVVGNEQFF,TGCAGCGTTGGTGGGGAGACTAGCGTGGTGGGAAATGAGCAGTTCTTC
TRBV12-3/TRBV12-4,NA,TRBJ1-2,NA,CASSSRTREGYTF,TGTGCCAGCAGTTCGAGGACGAGGGAGGGCTACACCTTC
TRBV5-6,NA,TRBJ2-2,TRBD2,CASSLNLAGGPLYTGELFF,TGTGCCAGCAGCTTGAATCTAGCGGGAGGGCCTCTGTACACCGGGGAGCTGTTTTTT
TRBV7-9,many,TRBJ2-7,NA,CASSLTDEQYF,TGTGCCAGCAGCTTAACGGACGAGCAGTACTTC
TRBV12-3/TRBV12-4,NA,TRBJ2-3,NA,CASSLLGKAGDTQYF,TGTGCCAGCAGTTTGCTTGGGAAAGCGGGAGATACGCAGTATTTT
TRBV7-2,few,TRBJ2-3,TRBD2,CASSLPAGLAGPTDTQYF,TGTGCCAGCAGCTTACCTGCCGGACTAGCGGGCCCCACAGATACGCAGTATTTT
TRBV5-6,NA,TRBJ2-1,TRBD2,CASSLAPPEREAYNEQFF,TGTGCCAGCAGCTTGGCCCCCCCTGAGCGGGAGGCCTACAATGAGCAGTTCTTC
TRBV5-1,NA,TRBJ1-6,TRBD1,CASSRTGTGGVNSPLHF,TGCGCCAGCAGCAGAACCGGGACAGGGGGAGTTAATTCACCCCTCCACTTT
TRBV6-5,NA,TRBJ1-1,TRBD1,CASTQGAGNTEAFF,TGTGCCAGCACCCAGGGGGCGGGGAACACTGAAGCTTTCTTT
TRBV27,many,TRBJ1-1,NA,CASSLFAGLNTEAFF,TGTGCCAGCAGTTTATTTGCAGGGCTGAACACTGAAGCTTTCTTT
TRBV7-2,NA,TRBJ2-1,NA,CASSSLLYNEQFF,TGTGCCAGCAGCTCCCTCCTTTACAATGAGCAGTTCTTC
TRBV29-1,NA,TRBJ2-7,NA,CSVGGILNSYEQYF,TGCAGCGTTGGGGGTATTTTAAACTCCTACGAGCAGTACTTC
TRBV4-1,NA,TRBJ2-1,NA,CASSQEHRYEQFF,TGCGCCAGCAGCCAAGAGCACAGGTATGAGCAGTTCTTC
TRBV24-1,NA,TRBJ2-1,NA,CATSETLGQGSNEQFF,TGTGCCACCAGTGAAACCTTAGGGCAGGGCAGCAATGAGCAGTTCTTC
TRBV3-1,many,TRBJ2-7,NA,CASSLQGPYEQYF,TGTGCCAGCAGCCTACAGGGTCCCTACGAGCAGTACTTC
TRBV30,NA,TRBJ1-6,TRBD1,CAWIPGQGSPLHF,TGTGCCTGGATCCCGGGACAGGGGTCACCCCTCCACTTT
TRBV5-1,NA,TRBJ2-3,TRBD2,CASSPLGLATDTQYF,TGCGCCAGCAGCCCGTTAGGACTAGCAACCGATACGCAGTATTTT
TRBV4-2,few,TRBJ2-1,NA,CASSQEIAWWAEDEQFF,TGTGCCAGCAGCCAAGAGATTGCGTGGTGGGCGGAGGATGAGCAGTTCTTC